This TCR beta chain appears in the sequencing data of a study of T cells in Graves' hyperthyroidism and ophthalmopathy. Study-wide results and caveats: A model of 13 V-J pairs discriminated ophthalmopathy from stable hyperthyroidism.

V was clipped by 6 bases and J by 3 bases, with 17 bases between them. The germline gives CDR1 MNHNS, CDR2 SASEGT. The CDR3 length is 15 residues. It was RNA transcripts that yielded the amplified TCR beta CDR3 regions. Researchers ran a first-round RT-PCR on the TCR CDR3 using the HTBI primer set. Each CDR3 protein gets one entry after TCRdb re-called the multiplex PCR reads with MiXCR. The repertoire holds hundreds of thousands of distinct CDR3 sequences, with approximately 13% as singletons. For the diagnoses, clinical symptoms, serum thyroxine and TRAb, thyroid ultrasound and orbital computed tomography were used. This clonotype was seen at least ten times. Its specificity is unknown.

Source material: blood. The J gene is TRBJ1-1, the V gene TRBV6-1; TRBD1 is a possible D gene (5 bases). The sequence was obtained from a woman between 25 and 40 years old with Graves' hyperthyroidism that later progressed to Graves' ophthalmopathy. In DNA, the CDR3 is TGTGCCAGCAGAACAGCCGTGGGACGAGACACTGAAGCTTTCTTT. It codes for CASRTAVGRDTEAFF.